The clone carrying this T cell receptor (beta chain) was seen once. Its specificity is unknown. TCR beta VDJ combinations and CDR3 sequences were profiled from genomic DNA. TCRdb fed the reads into MiXCR, producing one record per CDR3 protein. Of under 350,000 distinct CDR3 sequences in the sample, under 60% were seen once. This sample was taken from a study of CD8+CD57+ T cells in acquired aplastic anemia. As for the study in general: Mean yield of DNA from sorted CD4+ and CD8+ cells was roughly 3.4 ug.

Sequencing was done on patients that had shown CD8+CD57+ cell expansion by flow cytometry. Severe acquired aplastic anemia affected all patients. Notes on the study in general: In common between the patients and the controls were some 28 CD8+ CDR3 sequences. Controls and patients did not differ significantly in CD8+ Simpson's diversity.

Looked up from germline, CDR1 is KGHDR and CDR2 is SFDVKD. Germline trimming cut 9 bases from V and 4 bases from J; bases unmatched to any gene: 9. The CDR3 consists of 14 residues. The material sequenced was sorted CD4+, CD8+, or CD8+CD57+ T cells (not recorded which) from PBMCs. The chain is built from TRBV24-1 and TRBJ2-5, with 8 bases fitting TRBD1. The source of this sequence is a human donor with aplastic anemia. CDR3 bases: TGTGCCACCGGGTCCGGACAGGGTGGAGAGACCCAGTACTTC. Translating it yields CATGSGQGGETQYF.